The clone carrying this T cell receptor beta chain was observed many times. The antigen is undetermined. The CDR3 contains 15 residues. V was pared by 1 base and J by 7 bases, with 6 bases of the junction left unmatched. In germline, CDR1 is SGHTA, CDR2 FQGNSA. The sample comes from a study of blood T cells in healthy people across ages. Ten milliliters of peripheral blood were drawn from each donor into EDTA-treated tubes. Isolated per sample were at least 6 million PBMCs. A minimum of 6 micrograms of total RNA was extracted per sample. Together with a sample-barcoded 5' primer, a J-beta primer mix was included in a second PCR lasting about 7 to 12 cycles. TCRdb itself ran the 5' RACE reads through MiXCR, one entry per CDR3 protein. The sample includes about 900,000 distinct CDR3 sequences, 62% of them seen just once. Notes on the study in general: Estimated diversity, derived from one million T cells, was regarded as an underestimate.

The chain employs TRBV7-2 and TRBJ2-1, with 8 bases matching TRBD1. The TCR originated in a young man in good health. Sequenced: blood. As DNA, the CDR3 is TGTGCCAGCAGCTTAGGCAGCTACAGGGGGAATGAGCAGTTCTTC. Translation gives CASSLGSYRGNEQFF.